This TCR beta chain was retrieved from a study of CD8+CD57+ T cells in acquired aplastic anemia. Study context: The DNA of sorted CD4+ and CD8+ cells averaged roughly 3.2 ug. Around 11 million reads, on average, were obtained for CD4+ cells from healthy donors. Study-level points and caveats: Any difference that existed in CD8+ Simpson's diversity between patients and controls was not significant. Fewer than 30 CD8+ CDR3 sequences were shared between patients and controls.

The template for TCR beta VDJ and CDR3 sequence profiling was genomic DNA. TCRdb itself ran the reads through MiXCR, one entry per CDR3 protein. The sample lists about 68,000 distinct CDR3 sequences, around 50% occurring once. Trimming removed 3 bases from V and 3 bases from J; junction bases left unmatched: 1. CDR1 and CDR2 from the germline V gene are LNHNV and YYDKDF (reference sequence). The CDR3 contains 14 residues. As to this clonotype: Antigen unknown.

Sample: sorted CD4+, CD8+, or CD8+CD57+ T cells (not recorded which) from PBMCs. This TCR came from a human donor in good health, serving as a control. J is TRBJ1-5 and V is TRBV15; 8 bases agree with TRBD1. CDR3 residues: CATSRTGDNQPQHF. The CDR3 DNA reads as TGTGCCACCAGCAGGACAGGGGACAATCAGCCCCAGCATTTT.